The text below deals with one T cell receptor (beta chain). Its cognate antigen is unknown. The sample belongs to a study of radiotherapy plus CTLA-4 blockade in lung cancer. Overall study: Disease control was achieved by 31% of patients, and objective responses by 15% to 20%. General study results and limits: Early blood T cell clone changes and increased post-radiation serum interferon-beta were reportedly the strongest response predictors. Tumor-derived TCR clones expanded in blood after radiotherapy plus ipilimumab.

CDR3 size: 24 residues. In germline, CDR1 is KGHSH, CDR2 LQKENI. The junction had 20 bases not matched to a gene; V was cut back by 0 bases and J by 1 base. Produced via immunoSEQ multiplex PCR; TCRdb's table is partial and in-frame only. Found here are tens of thousands of clones, 86% of them singletons; the top ten hold 2% to 2.5%. Here the sequenced sample was peripheral blood, taken from a patient treated with radiotherapy plus ipilimumab. This TCR derives from a human donor with non-small cell lung cancer who had a partial response to radiotherapy plus ipilimumab. This rearrangement joins TRBV18 to TRBJ2-2; 13 nucleotides align to TRBD2. The CDR3 reads CASSPPHFPTGTSGAYLNTGELFF. The CDR3, as DNA: TGTGCCAGCTCACCACCGCACTTTCCCACCGGGACTAGCGGGGCCTACCTGAACACCGGGGAGCTGTTTTTT.